This T cell receptor (beta chain) was recorded in a study of blood T cell repertoires in COVID-19. Study at large: Both acute and convalescent COVID-19 samples were obtained from the United States, Italy and Spain.

This CDR3 is 17 amino acids long. V lost 1 base, J lost 6 bases, and 18 bases lay in between. Germline values: CDR1 MGHRA, CDR2 YSYEKL. In the authors' methods: Reference gene primer amplification in the assay estimated nucleated cell counts. TCRdb's table, derived via immunoSEQ multiplex PCR, lists solely in-frame clones and lacks some. The D gene and trimming were derived from the DNA, and the V and J assignments and clone size from that table. Found here are around 200,000 clones, nearly 90% of them singletons; the top ten hold 0.62%. This sequence was found in a man aged 50 to 59 with acute or convalescent COVID-19. The V and J genes are TRBV4-1 and TRBJ2-2, with TRBD1 as a possible D gene (6 bases). Sequenced input: peripheral blood. The CDR3 nucleotides read TGCGCCAGCAGCCAAGCAGTCCCCGGGACAACGTCCGGGGAGCTGTTTTTT. Translating it yields CASSQAVPGTTSGELFF.